This T cell receptor (beta chain) was obtained from a study of cytomegalovirus exposure and HLA in healthy donors. Trimming removed 5 bases from V and 6 bases from J, with 29 bases in between. This CDR3 comprises 18 residues. Germline V gives CDR1 SEHNR, CDR2 FQNEAQ (reference sequence). TCRdb's copy holds only in-frame clones and misses some; the assay was immunoSEQ multiplex PCR. The data show 70,000 or so clones, over 85% seen once. Whole-study findings and limits: According to the study, 150 to 200 TCR beta chains were cytomegalovirus-associated.

On this clone: Its cognate antigen is unknown.

Sequencing was done on a sample of PBMCs. The rearrangement joins TRBV7-9 to TRBJ2-7; a possible D gene is TRBD2 (6 bases). This TCR was sampled from a young man in good health and CMV-seropositive. The CDR3 sequence is CASSPTAGRYGSFFEQYF. As DNA, the CDR3 is TGTGCCAGCAGCCCAACTGCGGGGAGATACGGGTCTTTCTTCGAGCAGTACTTC.